A single sample gave rise to the 6 T cell receptor beta chains below, sequenced in a study of blood T cell repertoires in COVID-19. Profiling relied on immunoSEQ multiplex PCR, and the TCRdb table lists in-frame clones only, not all of them. Among 100,000 or so clones, around four fifths were seen once, and the ten largest hold around an eighth. The specimen sequenced was peripheral blood. These receptors all come from a human donor in a cohort sampled during active COVID-19.

This chain connects TRBV7-2 to TRBJ2-1; D gene ambiguous. Between the trimmed V and J ends, which lost 1 base and 7 bases, there was a span of 8 bases. There are 13 residues in the CDR3. Germline loops: CDR1 SGHTA, CDR2 FQGNSA. In DNA, the CDR3 is TGTGCCAGCAGCTTAGGCGTAAGTAATGAGCAGTTCTTC. Translating it yields CASSLGVSNEQFF.

This clone has only a few counts. This chain uses TRBV7-2 with TRBJ2-3; no firm D call. Trimming took 5 bases from V and 1 from J, leaving 7 bases between them. The CDR3 covers 13 residues. The germline CDR1 and CDR2 sequences are SGHTA and FQGNSA. The chain's CDR3 is CASSTTRTDTQYF. CDR3 coding DNA: TGTGCCAGCAGCACTACCCGCACAGATACGCAGTATTTT.

CDR3 region: CASSQYPGGAEAFF. The CDR3, as DNA: TGTGCCAGCAGCCAATACCCAGGGGGCGCTGAAGCTTTCTTT. The chain combines TRBV9 with TRBJ1-1; 8 bases fit TRBD1. The CDR3 contains 14 residues. Germline CDR1 and CDR2: SGDLS and YYNGEE. J gave up 6 bases and V 4 bases, and 8 bases lay outside the gene matches.

J is TRBJ1-4 and V is TRBV5-1; 8 nucleotides match TRBD1. CDR3 length equals 16 residues. Germline assignment: CDR1 SGHRS and CDR2 YFSETQ. The junction had 7 bases not matched to a gene; V was cut back by 3 bases and J by 3 bases. The CDR3 sequence: CASSSRTGSANEKLFF. The CDR3 DNA follows: TGCGCCAGCAGCTCCAGGACAGGGTCGGCTAATGAAAAACTGTTTTTT.

The chain joins TRBV7-9 to TRBJ2-1; 9 bases are a match to TRBD2. Germline CDR1 reads SEHNR; CDR2 reads FQNEAQ (reference sequence). V lost 4 bases and J lost 5; bases outside the gene matches: 15. This CDR3 has 18 residues. The CDR3 spells CASSSRGTVQRGDNEQFF. CDR3 in DNA: TGTGCCAGCAGCTCTCGAGGGACCGTCCAGCGGGGGGACAATGAGCAGTTCTTC.

On this clone: One base away lies a much larger clone, so this may be a sequencing read error. The CDR3 loop is CASSQNSYEQYF. In DNA, the CDR3 is TGTGCCAGCAGCCAAAACAGCTACGAGCAGTACTTC. This sequence joins TRBV28 and TRBJ2-7; no firm D call. Trimming took 6 bases from V and 3 from J, leaving 9 bases between them. The CDR3 spans 12 residues. Germline-derived CDR1 and CDR2 are MDHEN and SYDVKM.